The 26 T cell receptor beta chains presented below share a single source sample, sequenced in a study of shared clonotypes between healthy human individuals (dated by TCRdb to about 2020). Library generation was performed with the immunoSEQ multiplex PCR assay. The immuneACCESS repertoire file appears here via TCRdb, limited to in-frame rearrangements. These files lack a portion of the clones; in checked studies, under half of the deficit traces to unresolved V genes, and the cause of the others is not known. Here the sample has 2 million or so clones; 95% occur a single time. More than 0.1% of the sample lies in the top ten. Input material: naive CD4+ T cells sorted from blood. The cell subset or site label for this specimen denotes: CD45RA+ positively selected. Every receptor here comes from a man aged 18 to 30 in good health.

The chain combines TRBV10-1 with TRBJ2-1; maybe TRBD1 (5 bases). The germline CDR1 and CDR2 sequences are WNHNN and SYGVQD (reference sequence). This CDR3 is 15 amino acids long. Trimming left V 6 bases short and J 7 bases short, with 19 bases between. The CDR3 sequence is CASSAGLQGNNEQFF. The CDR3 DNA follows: TGCGCCAGCAGCGCTGGTCTTCAGGGAAATAATGAGCAGTTCTTC.

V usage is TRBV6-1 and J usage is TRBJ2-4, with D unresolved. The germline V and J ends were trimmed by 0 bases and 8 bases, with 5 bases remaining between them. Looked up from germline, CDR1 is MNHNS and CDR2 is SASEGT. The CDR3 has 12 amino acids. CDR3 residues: CASSEARYIQYF. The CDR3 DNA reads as TGTGCCAGCAGTGAAGCGCGTTACATTCAGTACTTC.

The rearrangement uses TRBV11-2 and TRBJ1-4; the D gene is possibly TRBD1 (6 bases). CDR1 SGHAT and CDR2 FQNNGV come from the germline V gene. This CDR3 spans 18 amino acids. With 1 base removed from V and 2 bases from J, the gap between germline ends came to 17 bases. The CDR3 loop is CASSLGGGGARTNEKLFF. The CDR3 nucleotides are TGTGCCAGCAGCTTAGGAGGAGGGGGGGCGAGGACTAATGAAAAACTGTTTTTT.

This chain's CDR3 is CASSPVQLTQYF. In nucleotides, the CDR3 is TGTGCCAGCAGCCCAGTCCAGCTAACCCAGTACTTC. This chain uses TRBV11-2 with TRBJ2-5; D is undetermined. The CDR3 consists of 12 residues. Trimming took 5 bases from V and 8 from J, leaving 12 bases between them. The germline V gene has CDR1 SGHAT and CDR2 FQNNGV.

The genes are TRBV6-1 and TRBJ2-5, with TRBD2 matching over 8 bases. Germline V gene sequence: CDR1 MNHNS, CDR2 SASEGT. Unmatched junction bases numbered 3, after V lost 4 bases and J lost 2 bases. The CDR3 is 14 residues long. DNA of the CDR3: TGTGCCAGCAGTGTTAGCGGGGTTCAAGAGACCCAGTACTTC. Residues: CASSVSGVQETQYF.

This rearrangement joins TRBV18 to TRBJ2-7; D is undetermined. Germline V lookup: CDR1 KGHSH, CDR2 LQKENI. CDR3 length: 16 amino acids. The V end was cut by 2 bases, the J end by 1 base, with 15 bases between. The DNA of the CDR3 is TGTGCCAGCTCACCATTCAGACCTAGTATTTCCTACGAGCAGTACTTC. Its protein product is CASSPFRPSISYEQYF. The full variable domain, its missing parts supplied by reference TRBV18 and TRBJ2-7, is NAGVMQNPRHLVRRRGQEARLRCSPMKGHSHVYWYRQLPEEGLKFMVYLQKENIIDESGMPKERFSAEFPKEGPSILRIQQVVRGDSAAYFCASSPFRPSISYEQYFGPGTRLTVT.

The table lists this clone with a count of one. CDR3 residues: CASSLDQAGWVEQFF. CDR3 nucleotides: TGTGCCAGCAGCTTAGATCAAGCGGGATGGGTTGAGCAGTTCTTC. This chain links TRBV11-2 with TRBJ2-1; 7 nucleotides align to TRBD2. V lost 0 bases and J lost 9; bases outside the gene matches: 8. CDR3 length equals 15 residues. CDR1 SGHAT and CDR2 FQNNGV come from the germline V gene.

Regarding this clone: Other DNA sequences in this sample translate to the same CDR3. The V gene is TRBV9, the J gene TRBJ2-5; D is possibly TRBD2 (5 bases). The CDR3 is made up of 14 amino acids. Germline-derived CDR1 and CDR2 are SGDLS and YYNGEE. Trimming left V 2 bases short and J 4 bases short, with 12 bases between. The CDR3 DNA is TGTGCCAGCAGCGTTGCCGGGGTGGGAGAGACCCAGTACTTC. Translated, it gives CASSVAGVGETQYF.

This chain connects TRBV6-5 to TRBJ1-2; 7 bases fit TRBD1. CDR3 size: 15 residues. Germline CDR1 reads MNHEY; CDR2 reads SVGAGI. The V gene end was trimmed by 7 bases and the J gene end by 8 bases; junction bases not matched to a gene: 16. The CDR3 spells CASKRDRAVSRGYTF. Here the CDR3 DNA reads TGTGCCAGCAAAAGAGACAGGGCGGTATCGAGGGGCTACACCTTC.

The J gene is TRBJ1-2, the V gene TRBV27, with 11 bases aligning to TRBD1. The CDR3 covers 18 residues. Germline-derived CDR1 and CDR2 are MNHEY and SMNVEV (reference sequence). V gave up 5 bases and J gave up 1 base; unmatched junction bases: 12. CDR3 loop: CASSPWTGGVRINYGYTF. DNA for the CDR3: TGTGCCAGCAGTCCGTGGACAGGGGGCGTCCGGATTAACTATGGCTACACCTTC.

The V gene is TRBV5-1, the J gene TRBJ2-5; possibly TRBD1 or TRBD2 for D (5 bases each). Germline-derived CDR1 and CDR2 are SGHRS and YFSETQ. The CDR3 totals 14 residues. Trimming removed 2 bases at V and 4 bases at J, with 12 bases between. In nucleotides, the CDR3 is TGCGCCAGCAGCTTCTACGGGACGGGAGAGACCCAGTACTTC. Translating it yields CASSFYGTGETQYF.

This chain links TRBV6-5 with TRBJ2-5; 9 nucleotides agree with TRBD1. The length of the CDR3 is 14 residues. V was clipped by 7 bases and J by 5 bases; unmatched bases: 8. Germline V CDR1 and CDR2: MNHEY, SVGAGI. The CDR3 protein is CASKDRGTGETQYF. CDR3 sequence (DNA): TGTGCCAGCAAGGACAGGGGAACAGGGGAGACCCAGTACTTC.

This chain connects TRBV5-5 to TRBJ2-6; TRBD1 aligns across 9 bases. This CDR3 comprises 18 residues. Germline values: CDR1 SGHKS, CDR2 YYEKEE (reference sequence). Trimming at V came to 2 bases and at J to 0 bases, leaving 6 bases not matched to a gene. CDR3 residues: CASSLKGQGASGANVLTF. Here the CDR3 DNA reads TGTGCCAGCAGCTTAAAGGGACAGGGTGCCTCTGGGGCCAACGTCCTGACTTTC. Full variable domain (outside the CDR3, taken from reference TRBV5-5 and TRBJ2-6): DAGVTQSPTHLIKTRGQQVTLRCSPISGHKSVSWYQQVLGQGPQFIFQYYEKEERGRGNFPDRFSARQFPNYSSELNVNALLLGDSALYLCASSLKGQGASGANVLTFGAGSRLTVL.

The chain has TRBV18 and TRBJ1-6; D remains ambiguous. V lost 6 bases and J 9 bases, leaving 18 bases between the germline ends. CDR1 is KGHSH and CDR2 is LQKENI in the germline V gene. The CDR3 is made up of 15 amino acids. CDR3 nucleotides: TGTGCCAGCTCCCCCGGGTCCGGGGTAAGTTCACCCCTCCACTTT. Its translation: CASSPGSGVSSPLHF.

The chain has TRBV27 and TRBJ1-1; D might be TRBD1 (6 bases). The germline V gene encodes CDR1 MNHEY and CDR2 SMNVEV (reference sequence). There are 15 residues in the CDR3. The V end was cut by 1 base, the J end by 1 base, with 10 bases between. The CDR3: CASSLFWGPNTEAFF. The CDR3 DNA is TGTGCCAGCAGTTTATTCTGGGGGCCGAACACTGAAGCTTTCTTT.

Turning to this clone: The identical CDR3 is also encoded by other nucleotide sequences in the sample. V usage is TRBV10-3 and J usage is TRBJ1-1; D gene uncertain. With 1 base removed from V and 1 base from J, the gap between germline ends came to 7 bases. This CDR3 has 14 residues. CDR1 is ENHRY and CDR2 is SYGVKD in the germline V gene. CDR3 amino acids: CAISELGGNTEAFF. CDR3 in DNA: TGTGCCATCAGTGAGTTAGGAGGGAACACTGAAGCTTTCTTT.

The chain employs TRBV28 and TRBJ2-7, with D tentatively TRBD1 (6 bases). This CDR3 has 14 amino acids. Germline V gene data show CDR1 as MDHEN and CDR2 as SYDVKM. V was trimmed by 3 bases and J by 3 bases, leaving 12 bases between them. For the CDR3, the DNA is TGTGCCAGCAGTTTGGTAGGGGGAGACTACGAGCAGTACTTC. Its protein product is CASSLVGGDYEQYF.

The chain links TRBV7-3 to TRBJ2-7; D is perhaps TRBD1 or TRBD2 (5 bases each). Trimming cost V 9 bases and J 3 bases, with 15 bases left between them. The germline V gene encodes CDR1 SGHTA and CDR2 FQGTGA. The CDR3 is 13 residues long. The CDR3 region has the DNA TGTGCCAGGGGGACGGAGGACTGCTACGAGCAGTACTTC. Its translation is CARGTEDCYEQYF. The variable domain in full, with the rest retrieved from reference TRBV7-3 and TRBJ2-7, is GAGVSQTPSNKVTEKGKYVELRCDPISGHTALYWYRQSLGQGPEFLIYFQGTGAADDSGLPNDRFFAVRPEGSVSTLKIQRTERGDSAVYLCARGTEDCYEQYFGPGTRLTVT.

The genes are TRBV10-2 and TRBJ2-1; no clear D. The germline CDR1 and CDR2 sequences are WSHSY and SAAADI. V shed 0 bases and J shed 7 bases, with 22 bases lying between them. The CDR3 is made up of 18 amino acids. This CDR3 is CASSESSLGISRPNEQFF. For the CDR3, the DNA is TGCGCCAGCAGTGAGTCTTCACTCGGCATCTCTCGGCCAAATGAGCAGTTCTTC.

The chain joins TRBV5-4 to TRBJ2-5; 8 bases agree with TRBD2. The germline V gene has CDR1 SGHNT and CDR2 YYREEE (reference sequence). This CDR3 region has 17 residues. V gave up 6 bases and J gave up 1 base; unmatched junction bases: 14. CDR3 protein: CASTSIGREAPQETQYF. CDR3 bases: TGTGCCAGCACCTCAATTGGGCGGGAGGCCCCCCAAGAGACCCAGTACTTC.

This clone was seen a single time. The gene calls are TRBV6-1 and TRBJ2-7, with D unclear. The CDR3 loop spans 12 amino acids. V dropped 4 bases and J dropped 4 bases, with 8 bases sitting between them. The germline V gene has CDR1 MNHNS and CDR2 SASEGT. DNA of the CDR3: TGTGCCAGCAGTGGCCAACTATACGAGCAGTACTTC. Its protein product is CASSGQLYEQYF.

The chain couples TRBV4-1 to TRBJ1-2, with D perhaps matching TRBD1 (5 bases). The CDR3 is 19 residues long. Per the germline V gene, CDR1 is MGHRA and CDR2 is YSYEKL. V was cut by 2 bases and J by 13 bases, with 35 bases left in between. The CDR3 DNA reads TGCGCCAGCAGCCAATACGTACTGGGACTGCCGAATCCACCTTTAAACGGCACCTTC. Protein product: CASSQYVLGLPNPPLNGTF.

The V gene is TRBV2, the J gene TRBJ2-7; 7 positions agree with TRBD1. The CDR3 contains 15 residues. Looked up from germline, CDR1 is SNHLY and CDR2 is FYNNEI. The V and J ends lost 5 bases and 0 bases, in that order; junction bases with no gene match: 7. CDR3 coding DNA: TGTGCCAGCAGTCACGACAGGGTCAGCTCCTACGAGCAGTACTTC. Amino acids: CASSHDRVSSYEQYF. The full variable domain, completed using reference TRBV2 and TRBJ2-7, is EPEVTQTPSHQVTQMGQEVILRCVPISNHLYFYWYRQILGQKVEFLVSFYNNEISEKSEIFDDQFSVERPDGSNFTLKIRSTKLEDSAMYFCASSHDRVSSYEQYFGPGTRLTVT.

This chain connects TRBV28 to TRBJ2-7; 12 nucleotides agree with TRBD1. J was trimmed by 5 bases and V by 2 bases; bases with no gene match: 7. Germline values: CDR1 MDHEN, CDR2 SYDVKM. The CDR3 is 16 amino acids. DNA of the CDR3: TGTGCCAGCAGTTTAGTTCCGGGACAGGGGGCAGACGAGCAGTACTTC. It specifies CASSLVPGQGADEQYF.

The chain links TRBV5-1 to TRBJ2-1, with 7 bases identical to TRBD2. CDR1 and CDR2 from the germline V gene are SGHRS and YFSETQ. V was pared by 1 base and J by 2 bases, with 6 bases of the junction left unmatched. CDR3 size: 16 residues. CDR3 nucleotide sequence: TGCGCCAGCAGCTTGAGCCTAGCGGAAACCTACAATGAGCAGTTCTTC. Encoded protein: CASSLSLAETYNEQFF.

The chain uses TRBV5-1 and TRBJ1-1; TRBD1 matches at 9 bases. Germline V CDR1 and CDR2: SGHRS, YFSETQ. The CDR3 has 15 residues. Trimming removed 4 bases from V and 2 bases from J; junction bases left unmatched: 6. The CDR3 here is CASSPWTGVNTEAFF. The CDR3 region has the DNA TGCGCCAGCAGCCCCTGGACAGGGGTCAACACTGAAGCTTTCTTT.